This T cell receptor (beta chain) is drawn from a study of blood T cell repertoires in COVID-19. Study in general: The analysed material was cDNA or gDNA that came from T cells, B-cell-depleted T cells, or PBMCs.

Shortly before study entry, within 2 weeks, exposed participants had met a COVID-19 case. The length of the CDR3 is 16 residues. The ends were cut back, 1 base at V and 5 bases at J, with 14 bases in the middle. Germline CDR1 reads SGHVS; CDR2 reads FNYEAQ. Sequencing used immunoSEQ multiplex PCR; TCRdb keeps in-frame clones, though not all of them. The sample consists of about 250,000 clones, about 85% of them appearing once. The sample was PBMCs or T cells enriched from blood (not recorded which). The J gene is TRBJ2-2, the V gene TRBV7-6; possible D gene TRBD1, 5 bases. The receptor comes from a woman in her fifties or sixties who had been exposed to COVID-19. CDR3 DNA: TGTGCCAGCAGCTTAGTGGGTGGGGCCGTGACCGGGGAGCTGTTTTTT. Encoded protein: CASSLVGGAVTGELFF.